The rows below give T cell receptor beta chains drawn from one sample of a study of T cell repertoires in cytomegalovirus infection. The antigens of these receptors remain unknown. One entry per CDR3 protein results from TCRdb running MiXCR on the reads. Of approximately 600,000 distinct CDR3 sequences in the sample, 40% were seen once. The sequences come from cultured PBMCs, collected from culture after CMV antigen stimulation. The receptors were gathered from a human donor in good health (CMV status not recorded). Some clones in this sample may be carry-over from other donors' samples. Each CDR3 is given with its conserved first and last residue. A D gene is named only where the DNA matches it firmly. Where a row states a size, it is once, few, many or the class of an expanded clone; other rows omit it.

clone_size	j_call	d_call	v_call	cdr3_nt	cdr3_aa
NA	TRBJ2-2	TRBD1	TRBV7-6	TGTGCCAGCAGCCCATCCGGGACAGGGCCCGGGGAGCTGTTTTTT	CASSPSGTGPGELFF
NA	TRBJ2-7	NA	TRBV7-2	TGTGCCAGCAGCTTTCCAGGGGGGTCCTACGAGCAGTACTTC	CASSFPGGSYEQYF
NA	TRBJ2-7	TRBD2	TRBV7-2	TGTGCCTCAAGGGGTAGCGGGGCCCCCTACGAGCAGTACTTC	CASRGSGAPYEQYF
NA	TRBJ1-3	TRBD1	TRBV7-9	TGTGCCAGCAGCGCAACTCACAGGGGGCTCGGAAACACCATATATTTT	CASSATHRGLGNTIYF
many	TRBJ2-7	TRBD2	TRBV7-2	TGTGCCAGCAGTAGACTAGCGGGCGATGGCTCGTACGAGCAGTACTTC	CASSRLAGDGSYEQYF
few	TRBJ2-3	TRBD1	TRBV6-2/TRBV6-3	TGTGCCAGCAGTTACTATGGACAGGGATGGGAAGATACGCAGTATTTT	CASSYYGQGWEDTQYF
NA	TRBJ2-4	NA	TRBV20-1	TGCAGTAGCCCAGGTGGGGCCAAAAACATTCAGTACTTC	CSSPGGAKNIQYF
few	TRBJ2-7	NA	TRBV7-8	TGTGCCAGCAGCCCAGAAAAGGACGCGATAGGCGAGCAGTACTTC	CASSPEKDAIGEQYF
NA	TRBJ1-1	NA	TRBV12-3/TRBV12-4	TGTGCCAGCAGTTTTCAAGGGATCAGCACTGAAGCTTTCTTT	CASSFQGISTEAFF
NA	TRBJ2-5	NA	TRBV29-1	TGCAGCGTTGAAAGCTGGGCGACCCAGTACTTC	CSVESWATQYF
NA	TRBJ1-2	NA	TRBV28	TGTGCCAGCTCCTTAGCGACTAACCACTATGGCTACACCTTC	CASSLATNHYGYTF
NA	TRBJ1-2	NA	TRBV25-1	TGTGCCAGCAGTGAAGGGCACTATGGCTACACCTTC	CASSEGHYGYTF
NA	TRBJ2-3	TRBD2	TRBV6-6	TGTGCCAGCAGTTACCCCCCGGTGGTGTCGGGGGGGAGCACAGATACGCAGTATTTT	CASSYPPVVSGGSTDTQYF
few	TRBJ2-1	TRBD1	TRBV7-2	TGTGCCAGCAGCAATGGACAGGGGAGCGGCAATGAGCAGTTCTTC	CASSNGQGSGNEQFF
few	TRBJ2-3	NA	TRBV7-2	TGTGCCAGCAGCTTGGGGCACCGGGCATTCGGGAATACGCAGTATTTT	CASSLGHRAFGNTQYF
few	TRBJ1-2	NA	TRBV7-3	TGTGCCAGCAGCCAAGAACAGGGTTATGGCTACACCTTC	CASSQEQGYGYTF
NA	TRBJ2-7	NA	TRBV20-1	TGCAGTGCACTTTTCCGCCCCCCCTACGAGCAGTACTTC	CSALFRPPYEQYF
NA	TRBJ2-7	TRBD1	TRBV7-6	TGTGCCAGCAGCCCGACCGGACAGGGGTGGGTCGAGCAGTACTTC	CASSPTGQGWVEQYF
once	TRBJ2-2	NA	TRBV20-1	TGCAGTGCACACCCGGGGGGCCGAAAAACCGGGGAGCTGTTTTTT	CSAHPGGRKTGELFF
NA	TRBJ2-4	NA	TRBV6-1	TGTACCATAAGGGACACCCTCCAAAACATTCAGTACTTC	CTIRDTLQNIQYF
few	TRBJ2-1	TRBD1	TRBV7-6	TGTGCCAGCAGCTTATGGGACAGGGGGTGGGAGCAGTTCTTC	CASSLWDRGWEQFF
NA	TRBJ2-5	NA	TRBV19	TGTGCCAGTAGTACCAACACAGGGCTCGGGGAGACCCAGTACTTC	CASSTNTGLGETQYF
NA	TRBJ2-3	NA	TRBV6-5	TGTGCCAGCAGCGGACAGTTTGGTACGCAGTATTTT	CASSGQFGTQYF
few	TRBJ2-7	TRBD1	TRBV12-3/TRBV12-4	TGTGCCAGCAGTTCCCAGGGGGCGTGGACCTACGAGCAGTACTTC	CASSSQGAWTYEQYF
many	TRBJ1-3	TRBD1	TRBV7-2	TGTGCCAGCAGCTGGAGGACAGGCCCGAGCTCTGGAAACACCATATATTTT	CASSWRTGPSSGNTIYF
NA	TRBJ1-2	TRBD1	TRBV7-9	TGTGCCAGCAGCTCGCAGGACAGGGGAAGCTATGGCTACACCTTC	CASSSQDRGSYGYTF
few	TRBJ1-6	NA	TRBV7-9	TGTGCCAGCAGCTTGCTGGAGGGTTTGGATTCACCCCTCCACTTT	CASSLLEGLDSPLHF
NA	TRBJ2-3	NA	TRBV7-8	TGTGCCAGCAGCCCTACACAATTCCCTGCCACAGATACGCAGTATTTT	CASSPTQFPATDTQYF
NA	TRBJ1-2	NA	TRBV12-5	TGTGCTAGTGGTTTGACCTATGGCTACACCTTC	CASGLTYGYTF
NA	TRBJ2-7	TRBD2	TRBV7-8	TGTGCCAGCAGCTTAAAGCGGGGCCCCGGCCCCTACGAGCAGTACTTC	CASSLKRGPGPYEQYF
NA	TRBJ2-5	TRBD2	TRBV28	TGTGCCAGCAGTCCTAGCGGTAATCAAGAGACCCAGTACTTC	CASSPSGNQETQYF
many	TRBJ1-3	NA	TRBV6-1	TGTGCCAGCTCTGGAAACACCATATATTTT	CASSGNTIYF
NA	TRBJ1-3	NA	TRBV19	TGTGCCAGTAGTATTACAGGAACTGGAAACACCATATATTTT	CASSITGTGNTIYF
NA	TRBJ2-1	NA	TRBV20-1	TGCAGTGCCCGGGGGCGGACTCACTCCTACAATGAGCAGTTCTTC	CSARGRTHSYNEQFF
NA	TRBJ2-1	TRBD2	TRBV12-3/TRBV12-4	TGTGCCAGCAGTGGGCTAGCGGGGGGGCCCATTATGAATGAGCAGTTCTTC	CASSGLAGGPIMNEQFF
NA	TRBJ2-5	NA	TRBV7-4	TGTGCCAGCAGCCCCTGGGGTGGTGAGGAGACCCAGTACTTC	CASSPWGGEETQYF